What follows are 30 T cell receptor beta chains derived from one specimen sequenced in a study of CD8 T cells in Susac syndrome. The RNA input was roughly 0.45 to 1 ug, and it was reverse transcribed with random hexamers. TCRdb reanalysed the immunoSEQ multiplex PCR reads using MiXCR and keeps one entry per CDR3 protein. The sample carries roughly 200,000 distinct CDR3 sequences, around 95% recorded once. Sequenced material: CD4+ T cells from PBMCs. The source of these receptors is a human donor in good health.

This clonotype was seen a single time. V usage is TRBV3-1 and J usage is TRBJ2-4; D tentatively fits TRBD1 or TRBD2 (5 bases each). Per germline, CDR1 LGHDT and CDR2 YNNKEL (reference sequence). With 4 bases removed from V and 8 bases from J, the gap between germline ends came to 15 bases. The CDR3 length is 14 residues. CDR3 sequence: CASSLRGQGDIQYF. DNA for the CDR3: TGTGCCAGCAGCCTCCGGGGCCAAGGGGACATTCAGTACTTC.

The V and J genes are TRBV4-1 and TRBJ1-5, with D tentatively TRBD1 (5 bases). Germline CDR1 reads MGHRA; CDR2 reads YSYEKL. CDR3 length: 16 amino acids. The V and J ends lost 6 bases and 3 bases respectively, with 18 bases between them. This CDR3 is CASRGRDGALNQPQHF. The CDR3 region has the DNA TGCGCCAGCAGGGGCCGGGACGGTGCCCTCAATCAGCCCCAGCATTTT.

The genes are TRBV9 and TRBJ2-1; TRBD2 aligns across 7 bases. The CDR3 has 17 residues. Germline-derived CDR1 and CDR2 are SGDLS and YYNGEE. V shed 3 bases, J shed 1 base, and the junction held 10 bases outside the gene matches. The CDR3 coding sequence is TGTGCCAGCAGCGCGGGGCGGGCTAGCGGATCCTACAATGAGCAGTTCTTC. Its protein product is CASSAGRASGSYNEQFF.

This rearrangement joins TRBV3-1 to TRBJ2-2, with 9 nucleotides matching TRBD1. With V trimmed by 5 bases and J by 8 bases, 6 bases remained unmatched. This CDR3 region has 14 residues. The germline CDR1 and CDR2 sequences are LGHDT and YNNKEL (reference sequence). CDR3 in amino acids: CASSWDRAAGELFF. CDR3 DNA: TGTGCCAGCAGCTGGGACAGGGCGGCGGGGGAGCTGTTTTTT.

The V and J genes are TRBV29-1 and TRBJ2-1; a possible D gene is TRBD2 (5 bases). Trimming removed 6 bases from V and 7 bases from J, with 16 bases in between. Germline CDR1 and CDR2: SQVTM and ANQGSEA. The CDR3 is 13 amino acids. DNA of the CDR3: TGCAGCGTCCCCGGACTGGGGAAGAATGAGCAGTTCTTC. It encodes CSVPGLGKNEQFF.

This sequence joins TRBV18 and TRBJ1-1, with D tentatively TRBD1 (5 bases). This CDR3 has 14 amino acids. Germline CDR1 reads KGHSH; CDR2 reads LQKENI. Trimming pared 3 bases from V and 7 bases from J, leaving 15 bases between. The CDR3 DNA follows: TGTGCCAGCTCACCCGGGACCGACCGGGATGAAGCTTTCTTT. Translation: CASSPGTDRDEAFF.

The chain is built from TRBV29-1 and TRBJ2-3; 7 positions match TRBD2. Germline V gene lookup returns CDR1 SQVTM and CDR2 ANQGSEA. This CDR3 region has 13 residues. V lost 6 bases, J lost 0 bases, and 3 bases stayed unmatched. DNA of the CDR3: TGCAGCGTCACGACTAGCAGCACAGATACGCAGTATTTT. This encodes CSVTTSSTDTQYF.

The chain couples TRBV6-6 to TRBJ2-7, with 11 bases identical to TRBD2. Looked up from germline, CDR1 is MNHNY and CDR2 is SVGAGI (reference sequence). J was trimmed by 1 base and V by 4 bases; bases with no gene match: 3. The CDR3 consists of 15 residues. The chain's CDR3 is CASSSGTSGSYEQYV. CDR3 coding DNA: TGTGCCAGCAGTTCCGGGACTAGCGGTTCCTACGAGCAGTACGTC.

This clonotype was detected once. The chain recombines TRBV10-3 with TRBJ2-7; 13 bases are shared with TRBD2. CDR3 length: 15 residues. After removal of 10 bases from V and 7 bases from J, the junction contained 13 bases not matched to a gene. From germline, CDR1 is ENHRY and CDR2 SYGVKD. The CDR3 loop is CATQGTSGKVREQYV. The CDR3 DNA is TGTGCCACCCAGGGGACTAGCGGGAAGGTGAGGGAGCAGTACGTC.

The chain employs TRBV27 and TRBJ2-7; tentatively, D is TRBD2 (6 bases). Trimming shortened V by 6 bases and J by 5 bases, and 17 bases separated the two germline ends. CDR1 and CDR2 from the germline V gene are MNHEY and SMNVEV (reference sequence). The CDR3 runs 14 residues. CDR3 in amino acids: CASRPFGGSHEQYF. CDR3 bases: TGTGCCAGCAGACCATTCGGAGGGAGCCACGAGCAGTACTTC.

V gene TRBV19 combines with J gene TRBJ2-3; D tentatively reads TRBD1 or TRBD2 (6 bases each). V was clipped by 5 bases and J by 2 bases, with 17 bases between them. The CDR3 has 16 residues. The germline CDR1 and CDR2 sequences are LNHDA and SQIVND (reference sequence). In DNA form, the CDR3 reads TGTGCCAGTAGTTCCCGGGGGCCCATCTCCACAGATACGCAGTATTTT. Amino acids: CASSSRGPISTDTQYF.

The chain is built from TRBV6-1 and TRBJ1-4, with a weak D call TRBD1 (6 bases). The length of the CDR3 is 12 residues. V was clipped by 8 bases and J by 7 bases, with 11 bases between them. Germline V gene data show CDR1 as MNHNS and CDR2 as SASEGT. CDR3 amino acids: CASRDISEKLFF. The CDR3 DNA sequence: TGTGCCAGCCGGGACATAAGTGAAAAACTGTTTTTT.

This clonotype was recorded only once. The CDR3 is CASMGLLHTEAFF. Written as DNA, the CDR3 is TGTGCCAGCATGGGGTTGTTACACACTGAAGCTTTCTTT. The rearrangement links TRBV27 to TRBJ1-1; no definite D call. The CDR3 is 13 amino acids. Germline loops: CDR1 MNHEY, CDR2 SMNVEV (reference sequence). The ends were cut back, 7 bases at V and 3 bases at J, with 12 bases in the middle.

The V call is TRBV6-5, the J call TRBJ2-6; D remains ambiguous. Germline values: CDR1 MNHEY, CDR2 SVGAGI. CDR3 length equals 15 residues. Trimming shortened V by 5 bases and J by 2 bases, and 10 bases separated the two germline ends. CDR3 loop: CASSLGGTGANVLTF. CDR3 coding DNA: TGTGCCAGCAGTCTTGGCGGAACTGGGGCCAACGTCCTGACTTTC.

V gene TRBV5-6 combines with J gene TRBJ2-1, with D possibly matching TRBD1 (5 bases). Germline V gene lookup returns CDR1 SGHDT and CDR2 YYEEEE. This CDR3 is 13 amino acids long. V lost 4 bases to trimming and J lost 6 bases, with 11 bases between them. The DNA for the CDR3 is TGTGCCAGCAGCCCCGTGGGGCTCAATGAGCAGTTCTTC. Translating it yields CASSPVGLNEQFF.

The chain recombines TRBV14 with TRBJ2-3, with 11 bases matching TRBD2. Unmatched junction bases numbered 4, after V lost 2 bases and J lost 6 bases. Germline CDR1 is SGHDN and CDR2 is FVKESK. CDR3 size: 15 residues. Here the CDR3 DNA reads TGTGCCAGCAGCCAATTAGCGGGAGGGCCTGATACGCAGTATTTT. This sequence encodes CASSQLAGGPDTQYF.

The genes are TRBV15 and TRBJ1-1; TRBD1 aligns across 10 bases. Germline V gene lookup returns CDR1 LNHNV and CDR2 YYDKDF (reference sequence). The J segment lost 4 bases and the V segment lost 0 bases, leaving 2 bases of the junction unmatched. The CDR3 is made up of 15 amino acids. The CDR3 sequence: CATSRDWTGGTEAFF. The CDR3 region has the DNA TGTGCCACCAGCAGAGATTGGACAGGGGGCACTGAAGCTTTCTTT.

J is TRBJ1-5 and V is TRBV7-9; 8 bases are a match to TRBD1. The CDR3 loop spans 17 amino acids. J lost 0 bases, V lost 0 bases, and 4 bases had no gene match. Germline V gene lookup returns CDR1 SEHNR and CDR2 FQNEAQ (reference sequence). The CDR3 DNA reads TGTGCCAGCAGCTTAGCGGGACAGGATTATAGCAATCAGCCCCAGCATTTT. It codes for CASSLAGQDYSNQPQHF.

CDR3 sequence: CSVEESQGLNIQYF. For the CDR3, the DNA is TGCAGCGTTGAAGAAAGTCAGGGACTAAACATTCAGTACTTC. J is TRBJ2-4 and V is TRBV29-1, with D perhaps matching TRBD2 (6 bases). CDR3 length: 14 amino acids. The germline V gene has CDR1 SQVTM and CDR2 ANQGSEA. V was shortened by 0 bases and J by 6 bases, with 12 bases between the two germline ends. The whole variable domain, filled in from reference TRBV29-1 and TRBJ2-4, reads SAVISQKPSRDICQRGTSLTIQCQVDSQVTMMFWYRQQPGQSLTLIATANQGSEATYESGFVIDKFPISRPNLTFSTLTVSNMSPEDSSIYLCSVEESQGLNIQYFGAGTRLSVL.

The V gene is TRBV20-1, the J gene TRBJ2-2; 15 bases line up with TRBD2. The CDR3 is made up of 16 amino acids. The V gene end was trimmed by 6 bases and the J gene end by 7 bases; junction bases not matched to a gene: 9. The V gene's germline CDR1 is DFQATT and CDR2 SNEGSKA (reference sequence). DNA for the CDR3: TGCAGTGCCCGACCCTCGGGACTAGCGGGAGGCGGGGAGCTGTTTTTT. Protein sequence: CSARPSGLAGGGELFF.

The J gene is TRBJ2-3, the V gene TRBV2; D not certain. The germline V and J ends were trimmed by 6 bases and 4 bases, with 5 bases remaining between them. The V gene's germline CDR1 is SNHLY and CDR2 FYNNEI. The CDR3 loop spans 11 amino acids. The CDR3 coding sequence is TGTGCCAGCAGATCCTCAGATACGCAGTATTTT. It encodes CASRSSDTQYF.

This rearrangement joins TRBV23-1 to TRBJ2-7, with D uncertain. TRBV23-1 carries the ORF label, with uncertain function. This CDR3 comprises 17 residues. Trimming took off 0 bases at V and 5 bases at J, with 20 bases between the two ends. The CDR3 region has the DNA TGCGCCAGCAGTCAATCAATCTGGGATCCCTTAAACCACGAGCAGTACGTC. Translated, it gives CASSQSIWDPLNHEQYV.

The J gene is TRBJ2-1, the V gene TRBV24-1; 7 bases map to TRBD1. Losses at the gene ends were 4 bases for V and 5 bases for J; bases not matched to a gene: 7. CDR3 length: 15 residues. CDR1 and CDR2 (germline): KGHDR, SFDVKD. The CDR3 here is CATSENTGVHNEQFF. CDR3 in DNA: TGTGCCACCAGTGAAAACACAGGGGTCCACAATGAGCAGTTCTTC.

The chain has TRBV7-2 and TRBJ2-5, with unresolved D. With 0 bases removed from V and 7 bases from J, the gap between germline ends came to 21 bases. This CDR3 has 17 residues. Germline V CDR1 and CDR2: SGHTA, FQGNSA. The DNA for the CDR3 is TGTGCCAGCAGCTTAGCTGGAGACTCAAGAGGCCAGAGGACCCAGTACTTC. This translates into CASSLAGDSRGQRTQYF.

Written as DNA, the CDR3 is TGTGCCAGCAGCCCCTGGACAGGGAGTTTATCAGTCAACTATGGCTACACCTTC. Translated: CASSPWTGSLSVNYGYTF. This chain connects TRBV7-9 to TRBJ1-2; TRBD1 matches at 8 bases. Germline V gene data show CDR1 as SEHNR and CDR2 as FQNEAQ (reference sequence). The V gene end was trimmed by 5 bases and the J gene end by 2 bases; junction bases not matched to a gene: 16. The CDR3 totals 18 residues.

The rearrangement joins TRBV4-2 to TRBJ2-1, with D unresolved. CDR1 is LGHNA and CDR2 is YNFKEQ in the germline V gene. Trimming took off 4 bases at V and 8 bases at J, with 12 bases between the two ends. CDR3 length: 13 amino acids. CDR3 residues: CASSLALLDEQFF. CDR3 bases: TGTGCCAGCAGCCTGGCTCTTCTGGATGAGCAGTTCTTC.

The V gene is TRBV6-5, the J gene TRBJ1-6; tentatively, D is TRBD1 (5 bases). Germline CDR1 reads MNHEY; CDR2 reads SVGAGI. V was clipped by 6 bases and J by 8 bases, with 8 bases between them. This CDR3 is built from 12 residues. Written as DNA, the CDR3 is TGTGCCAGCAGCAGGGCGGATTCACCCCTCCACTTT. This gives the protein CASSRADSPLHF.

The chain has TRBV20-1 and TRBJ1-5; tentatively, D is TRBD1 (5 bases). V lost 3 bases and J lost 7, with 16 bases in between. This CDR3 is built from 14 residues. Looked up from germline, CDR1 is DFQATT and CDR2 is SNEGSKA (reference sequence). As DNA, the CDR3 is TGCAGTGCTAGCCCTGGGACTGCCGGGCAGCCCCAGCATTTT. Residues: CSASPGTAGQPQHF.

The J gene is TRBJ1-2, the V gene TRBV20-1; D not resolved. Trimming took off 4 bases at V and 5 bases at J, with 5 bases between the two ends. Germline V lookup: CDR1 DFQATT, CDR2 SNEGSKA (reference sequence). CDR3 length: 10 residues. The CDR3 coding sequence is TGCAGTGCTAAGGATTATGGCTACACCTTC. This codes for CSAKDYGYTF.

The chain recombines TRBV7-6 with TRBJ2-5; 12 bases align to TRBD2. The CDR3 sequence is 19 residues long. V was clipped by 1 base and J by 5 bases; unmatched bases: 14. Germline-derived CDR1 and CDR2 are SGHVS and FNYEAQ. CDR3: CASSLGRLAGAMSGETQYF. In DNA, the CDR3 is TGTGCCAGCAGCTTAGGGAGACTAGCGGGAGCGATGTCGGGGGAGACCCAGTACTTC. Full variable domain (remainder filled in from reference TRBV7-6 and TRBJ2-5): GAGVSQSPRYKVTKRGQDVALRCDPISGHVSLYWYRQALGQGPEFLTYFNYEAQQDKSGLPNDRFSAERPEGSISTLTIQRTEQRDSAMYRCASSLGRLAGAMSGETQYFGPGTRLLVL.